This T cell receptor (beta chain) was obtained from a study of blood T cell repertoires in COVID-19. V lost 6 bases to trimming and J lost 1 base, with 15 bases between them. There are 15 residues in the CDR3. The germline V gene encodes CDR1 LNHDA and CDR2 SQIVND (reference sequence). The data were produced by immunoSEQ multiplex PCR, yet TCRdb's version contains in-frame clones alone and is incomplete. Of approximately 170,000 clones listed, 81% are singletons. The chain joins TRBV19 to TRBJ2-5, with D possibly matching TRBD2 (6 bases). This TCR was sampled from a man aged 60-69 years with active or convalescent COVID-19. The material sequenced was peripheral blood. CDR3 coding DNA: TGTGCCAGTAGGATGACTAGTGGGGCCCAAGAGACCCAGTACTTC. Protein: CASRMTSGAQETQYF.